Listed here are 26 T cell receptor beta chains from one sample, sequenced in a study of T cell responses to AZD1222 COVID-19 vaccine. The table came from immunoSEQ multiplex PCR; TCRdb's copy has only in-frame clones and leaves some out. Among 130,000 to 150,000 clones listed, 85% to 90% were seen once. The starting material was peripheral blood, obtained on day 0 of AZD1222 vaccination. The receptors were sampled from an adult in good health.

The V gene is TRBV10-3, the J gene TRBJ2-2, with TRBD2 matching over 14 bases. The CDR3 contains 20 residues. Germline V CDR1 and CDR2: ENHRY, SYGVKD. V was pared by 2 bases and J by 1 base, with 9 bases of the junction left unmatched. The DNA for the CDR3 is TGTGCCATCAGTGAGCCATGGACTAGCGGGGGGACGGTGAACACCGGGGAGCTGTTTTTT. Amino acid sequence: CAISEPWTSGGTVNTGELFF.

V is TRBV20-1 and J is TRBJ1-3, with D hard to call. Between the trimmed V and J ends, which lost 0 bases and 8 bases, there was a span of 5 bases. Germline loops: CDR1 DFQATT, CDR2 SNEGSKA (reference sequence). This CDR3 is 11 amino acids long. The CDR3 nucleotides are TGCAGTGCTAGAGATCAAGACACCATATATTTT. This translates into CSARDQDTIYF.

This chain connects TRBV6-5 to TRBJ1-1; D is unresolved. CDR1 MNHEY and CDR2 SVGAGI come from the germline V gene. With 8 bases removed from V and 0 bases from J, the gap between germline ends came to 13 bases. This CDR3 has 14 amino acids. The DNA of the CDR3 is TGTGCCAGCGGATTAGGCAGTATGAACACTGAAGCTTTCTTT. Protein product: CASGLGSMNTEAFF.

The rearrangement links TRBV5-1 to TRBJ2-7; 8 bases fit TRBD1. V was pared by 0 bases and J by 4 bases, with 6 bases of the junction left unmatched. CDR1 is SGHRS, CDR2 YFSETQ, per germline. The CDR3 consists of 15 residues. The CDR3 loop reads CASSLGDRGRYEQYF. The DNA for the CDR3 is TGCGCCAGCAGCTTGGGTGACAGGGGTAGGTACGAGCAGTACTTC.

The genes are TRBV6-6 and TRBJ2-6; D call uncertain. The CDR3 runs to 16 residues. The V end was cut by 7 bases, the J end by 0 bases, with 13 bases between. Germline V gives CDR1 MNHNY, CDR2 SVGAGI (reference sequence). In nucleotides, the CDR3 is TGTGCCAGCACCGTTACCCGAAACTCTGGGGCCAACGTCCTGACTTTC. This encodes CASTVTRNSGANVLTF.

The V gene is TRBV5-1, the J gene TRBJ1-4; D unresolved. From germline, CDR1 is SGHRS and CDR2 YFSETQ. The length of the CDR3 is 15 residues. V lost 0 bases and J 8 bases, leaving 14 bases between the germline ends. Written as DNA, the CDR3 is TGCGCCAGCAGCTTGGTCGCGGGCCAAGAGGAAAAACTGTTTTTT. Its translation: CASSLVAGQEEKLFF.

The CDR3 coding sequence is TGTGCCAGCAGCCCGGTGGGGCAGGGGCTCTCTCAGCCCCAGCATTTT. Translation: CASSPVGQGLSQPQHF. V and J are TRBV4-2 and TRBJ1-5, with D possibly TRBD1 on 6 matching bases. Trimming took 4 bases from V and 6 from J, leaving 19 bases between them. Per the germline V gene, CDR1 is LGHNA and CDR2 is YNFKEQ. The CDR3 loop spans 16 amino acids.

The rearrangement links TRBV2 to TRBJ2-1, with 16 bases aligning to TRBD2. Germline V lookup: CDR1 SNHLY, CDR2 FYNNEI. There are 18 residues in the CDR3. The J segment lost 0 bases and the V segment lost 3 bases, leaving 2 bases of the junction unmatched. In DNA, the CDR3 is TGTGCCAGCAGTGAGGGACTAGCGGGGGGGTTCTCCTACAATGAGCAGTTCTTC. Translated, it gives CASSEGLAGGFSYNEQFF. Variable domain in full (rest from reference TRBV2 and TRBJ2-1): EPEVTQTPSHQVTQMGQEVILRCVPISNHLYFYWYRQILGQKVEFLVSFYNNEISEKSEIFDDQFSVERPDGSNFTLKIRSTKLEDSAMYFCASSEGLAGGFSYNEQFFGPGTRLTVL.

This chain uses TRBV7-2 with TRBJ1-4; D remains ambiguous. Trimming stripped 3 bases from V and 10 bases from J, with 9 bases between. Germline V gives CDR1 SGHTA, CDR2 FQGNSA. This CDR3 region has 12 residues. CDR3 nucleotides: TGTGCCAGCAGCTTGGGCTTTGGAAAACTGTTTTTT. As protein: CASSLGFGKLFF.

Concerning this clone: Its ends do not fully match the called genes, so a read error is possible. The genes are TRBV5-6 and TRBJ1-4; no clear D. The CDR3 totals 12 residues. The germline gives CDR1 SGHDT, CDR2 YYEEEE. Here the CDR3 DNA reads TGTGCCAGCAGCGTTGGACGCTCTGAGAGGAATTTT. This translates into CASSVGRSERNF.

The rearrangement uses TRBV28 and TRBJ1-1; TRBD1 is a possible D gene (5 bases). The CDR3 has 16 amino acids. The V gene's germline CDR1 is MDHEN and CDR2 SYDVKM. The ends were cut back, 6 bases at V and 5 bases at J, with 22 bases in the middle. CDR3 residues: CASSLPRTRGLTEAFF. The CDR3 region has the DNA TGTGCCAGCAGCCTACCTCGGACGCGGGGGTTAACTGAAGCTTTCTTT.

The V call is TRBV4-1, the J call TRBJ2-3; D is undetermined. The CDR3 runs to 14 residues. CDR1 MGHRA and CDR2 YSYEKL come from the germline V gene. V shed 1 base and J shed 2 bases, with 7 bases lying between them. For the CDR3, the DNA is TGCGCCAGCAGCCAAGTGCGGCTCACAGATACGCAGTATTTT. Translated, it gives CASSQVRLTDTQYF.

The rearrangement joins TRBV7-8 to TRBJ1-3; no clear D. V lost 1 base and J lost 0, with 16 bases in between. CDR1 is SGHVS, CDR2 FQNEAQ, per germline. This CDR3 contains 18 residues. This chain's CDR3 is CASSLVPRRYSSGNTIYF. CDR3 nucleotides: TGTGCCAGCAGCTTAGTTCCCCGAAGGTATAGCTCTGGAAACACCATATATTTT. The variable domain in full, completed from reference TRBV7-8 and TRBJ1-3, reads GAGVSQSPRYKVAKRGQDVALRCDPISGHVSLFWYQQALGQGPEFLTYFQNEAQLDKSGLPSDRFFAERPEGSVSTLKIQRTQQEDSAVYLCASSLVPRRYSSGNTIYFGEGSWLTVV.

Points on this clone: Compared with germline, one end of the junction differs, possibly owing to a read error. This chain uses TRBV6-5 with TRBJ1-2, with D possibly matching TRBD1 (5 bases). The CDR3 runs 15 residues. Looked up from germline, CDR1 is MNHEY and CDR2 is SVGAGI. CDR3 residues: CASSYSRVPGPALLF. CDR3 sequence (DNA): TGTGCCAGCAGTTACTCGAGGGTTCCGGGACCCGCGCTGCTCTTC.

The gene calls are TRBV19 and TRBJ2-5; TRBD1 might be the D (5 bases). CDR1 and CDR2 from the germline V gene are LNHDA and SQIVND (reference sequence). With 5 bases removed from V and 0 bases from J, the gap between germline ends came to 10 bases. There are 14 residues in the CDR3. Here the CDR3 DNA reads TGTGCCAGTAGTCCCAGGGTGTACCAAGAGACCCAGTACTTC. It yields the protein CASSPRVYQETQYF.

CDR3 residues: CASSQADRGDQPQHF. The CDR3 DNA follows: TGCGCCAGCAGCCAAGCGGACAGGGGAGATCAGCCCCAGCATTTT. The rearrangement joins TRBV4-1 to TRBJ1-5, with 9 bases fitting TRBD1. V lost 1 base, J lost 5 bases, and 3 bases stayed unmatched. CDR3 length: 15 amino acids. Per germline, CDR1 MGHRA and CDR2 YSYEKL.

The chain employs TRBV5-8 and TRBJ1-4; 7 bases agree with TRBD1. The CDR3 has 16 amino acids. CDR1 and CDR2 from the germline V gene are SGHTS and YDEGEE. V lost 2 bases to trimming and J lost 8 bases; unmatched junction nucleotides: 12. The CDR3 loop is CASSLLTGTIGEKLFF. CDR3 DNA: TGTGCCAGCAGCTTACTGACAGGGACTATTGGGGAAAAACTGTTTTTT.

The chain employs TRBV14 and TRBJ2-2, with D maybe TRBD1 (5 bases). This CDR3 has 14 amino acids. V lost 8 bases, J lost 1 base, and 11 bases lay in between. Germline CDR1 SGHDN, CDR2 FVKESK. The CDR3 is CASRRQGNTGELFF. The CDR3 DNA is TGTGCCAGCCGCAGGCAGGGGAACACCGGGGAGCTGTTTTTT.

The chain joins TRBV27 to TRBJ1-2; weak D call: TRBD1 (5 bases). The V gene's germline CDR1 is MNHEY and CDR2 SMNVEV (reference sequence). CDR3 length: 17 residues. V was clipped by 6 bases and J by 3 bases, with 23 bases between them. The CDR3, as DNA: TGTGCCAGCAGCTCCAACCCCCCCCGGGGGAACTACTATGGCTACACCTTC. It specifies CASSSNPPRGNYYGYTF.

The CDR3 DNA sequence: TGTGCCAGCAGCTTAGCCTCGGGGACCGGGGAGCTGTTTTTT. Its protein product is CASSLASGTGELFF. The J gene is TRBJ2-2, the V gene TRBV7-9; weak D call: TRBD2 (5 bases). This CDR3 has 14 residues. The germline CDR1 and CDR2 sequences are SEHNR and FQNEAQ (reference sequence). Trimming shortened V by 0 bases and J by 5 bases, and 7 bases separated the two germline ends. The whole variable domain, filled in from reference TRBV7-9 and TRBJ2-2, reads DTGVSQNPRHKITKRGQNVTFRCDPISEHNRLYWYRQTLGQGPEFLTYFQNEAQLEKSRLLSDRFSAERPKGSFSTLEIQRTEQGDSAMYLCASSLASGTGELFFGEGSRLTVL.

This sequence joins TRBV5-4 and TRBJ1-2, with 8 bases fitting TRBD1. The CDR3 totals 16 residues. Germline V gene data show CDR1 as SGHNT and CDR2 as YYREEE (reference sequence). The trim removed 3 bases at V and 3 bases at J, leaving 10 bases unmatched. The DNA of the CDR3 is TGTGCCAGCAGCTCCCTTACTACGGGACAGGACTATGGCTACACCTTC. Encoded protein: CASSSLTTGQDYGYTF. The complete variable domain, with remaining parts taken from reference TRBV5-4 and TRBJ1-2, reads ETGVTQSPTHLIKTRGQQVTLRCSSQSGHNTVSWYQQALGQGPQFIFQYYREEENGRGNFPPRFSGLQFPNYSSELNVNALELDDSALYLCASSSLTTGQDYGYTFGSGTRLTVV.

This chain joins TRBV30 and TRBJ1-5, with D unclear. The CDR3 consists of 15 residues. V lost 0 bases and J lost 3, with 12 bases in between. Germline CDR1 and CDR2: GTSNPN and SVGIG (reference sequence). The CDR3 coding sequence is TGTGCCTGGAGTGTCGAGAGCAATAACAATCAGCCCCAGCATTTT. Amino acids: CAWSVESNNNQPQHF.

This chain uses TRBV4-1 with TRBJ1-2; tentatively, D is TRBD1 (5 bases). The germline V gene encodes CDR1 MGHRA and CDR2 YSYEKL. This CDR3 region has 14 residues. V shed 2 bases and J shed 7 bases, with 14 bases lying between them. CDR3 nucleotides: TGCGCCAGCAGCCAAAGATCGGGGCTCGCTGGCTACACCTTC. This gives the protein CASSQRSGLAGYTF.

The chain links TRBV9 to TRBJ2-2; 9 nucleotides agree with TRBD1. V was clipped by 2 bases and J by 4 bases; unmatched bases: 9. The CDR3 runs 17 residues. Germline values: CDR1 SGDLS, CDR2 YYNGEE. The DNA of the CDR3 is TGTGCCAGCAGCGTTGGTATCCGACAGGGGGGCACCGGGGAGCTGTTTTTT. Protein sequence: CASSVGIRQGGTGELFF.

This chain links TRBV3-1 (or the pseudogene TRBV3-2) with TRBJ2-6; D ambiguous. CDR3 size: 17 residues. Germline assignment: CDR1 LGHDT and CDR2 YNNKEL (reference sequence). Trimming took off 0 bases at V and 0 bases at J, with 9 bases between the two ends. CDR3 nucleotide sequence: TGTGCCAGCAGCCAAGACCCAACAGCCTCTGGGGCCAACGTCCTGACTTTC. Protein product: CASSQDPTASGANVLTF.

Here the CDR3 DNA reads TGTGCCAGCTCACCCCTCCAGGGTGAGGAGACTGAAGCTTTCTTT. This translates into CASSPLQGEETEAFF. J is TRBJ1-1 and V is TRBV18; D is perhaps TRBD1 (5 bases). The germline V gene has CDR1 KGHSH and CDR2 LQKENI. The length of the CDR3 is 15 residues. V was trimmed by 3 bases and J by 5 bases, leaving 16 bases between them.